The next 27 T cell receptor beta chains were all read from a single sample in a study of tumor-infiltrating lymphocytes in primary liver carcinoma. Each 20-30 mg portion of unsorted bulk tissue served as the source for co-extraction of RNA and DNA. A constant-region primer primed TCR beta cDNA synthesis from 450 to 550 ng of total RNA. What produced the TCR beta libraries was three nested multiplex PCR rounds using slightly modified ARM-PCR. The study ran its first two PCR rounds for approximately 10 cycles each, using TRBV1-TRBV30 forward primers and a C-beta reverse primer. MiXCR, run by TCRdb on the multiplex PCR reads, gives a single entry per CDR3 protein. Among tens of thousands of distinct CDR3 sequences listed, 65% to 80% were seen once. Material for sequencing was liver tumor tissue from sampling region 1. Regarding subset: tumor region T1, superior pole. These receptors all come from a man aged 35 to 55 with primary liver carcinoma and hepatitis B virus infection.

Remarks on this clonotype: One end of the junction varies from germline; a read error may be responsible. The chain couples TRBV29-1 to TRBJ1-2, with D possibly matching TRBD1 (5 bases). The CDR3 extends over 13 amino acids. Germline V gene sequence: CDR1 SQVTM, CDR2 ANQGSEA. CDR3 DNA sequence: TGCAGCGTCGAATTTGACAGCCTATATGACTACACCTTC. Residues: CSVEFDSLYDYTF.

This clonotype appeared many times. This chain connects TRBV30 to TRBJ2-7, with 9 bases that match TRBD1. The CDR3 is 14 amino acids. Germline V gene lookup returns CDR1 GTSNPN and CDR2 SVGIG (reference sequence). J gave up 4 bases and V 7 bases, and 11 bases lay outside the gene matches. CDR3 sequence (DNA): TGTGCCTTGGAACAGGGGGCCCCGAAGTACGAGCAGTACTTC. This sequence encodes CALEQGAPKYEQYF.

This clonotype was seen ten or more times. The rearrangement uses TRBV4-1 and TRBJ1-6, with D tentatively TRBD1 (5 bases). The CDR3 has 16 residues. Trimming removed 0 bases from V and 12 bases from J, with 18 bases in between. The germline V gene has CDR1 MGHRA and CDR2 YSYEKL. In DNA, the CDR3 is TGCGCCAGCAGCCAAGATGGGGGAAGAGGGCCCAAACCCCTCCACTTT. This codes for CASSQDGGRGPKPLHF.

Remarks on this clonotype: The CDR3 does not close with the conserved phenylalanine or tryptophan, likely indicating a read error. The DNA is left out, because the CDR3 cannot be placed on it with certainty; the CDR3 is given as TCRdb lists it. This sequence joins TRBV12-3 or TRBV12-4 and TRBJ2-3. A total of 12 residues make up the CDR3, ends included. CDR3 sequence: CASGPETDTQCL.

This clonotype was detected only once. The junction differs from germline at one of its ends, possibly a read error. This chain links TRBV7-9 with TRBJ2-1, with 12 bases that match TRBD2. From germline, CDR1 is SEHNR and CDR2 FQNEAQ (reference sequence). This CDR3 region has 16 residues. CDR3 nucleotide sequence: TGTGCCAGCAGCCTATGGGGACTAGCGGGTTACAATGAGCGGTTCTTC. As protein: CASSLWGLAGYNERFF. The full variable domain, completed using reference TRBV7-9 and TRBJ2-1, is DTGVSQNPRHKITKRGQNVTFRCDPISEHNRLYWYRQTLGQGPEFLTYFQNEAQLEKSRLLSDRFSAERPKGSFSTLEIQRTEQGDSAMYLCASSLWGLAGYNERFFGPGTRLTVL.

Comment on this clonotype: One junction end disagrees with the germline gene, perhaps due to a read error. The rearrangement joins TRBV12-3 or TRBV12-4 to TRBJ2-1; D is perhaps TRBD1 or TRBD2 (5 bases each). This CDR3 has 14 amino acids. The CDR3 reads CTSTTGQRGSVQFF. DNA for the CDR3: TGTACCAGTACTACAGGTCAGAGGGGCAGTGTGCAGTTCTTC.

Concerning this clonotype: The conserved phenylalanine or tryptophan normally closing the CDR3 is absent here, so this likely arose from a read error. This chain uses TRBV7-9 with TRBJ1-2, with D possibly being TRBD1 (6 bases). The CDR3 runs 13 residues. Deletions cut 5 bases from V and 4 bases from J, with 11 bases between. CDR1 and CDR2 (germline): SEHNR, FQNEAQ (reference sequence). The DNA for the CDR3 is TGTGCCAGCAGCCCAACAGGGATCTATGGCTACACCATC. Amino acid sequence: CASSPTGIYGYTI.

Concerning this clonotype: One junction end does not reproduce the germline sequence, and a read error may be involved. V is TRBV11-2 and J is TRBJ2-7; 11 bases line up with TRBD1. This CDR3 region has 17 residues. In germline, CDR1 is SGHAT, CDR2 FQNNGV. DNA for the CDR3: TGTGCCAACAGCTCCCGGACAGGGGGCGCCGACAGACACGAGCAGTACTTC. Protein: CANSSRTGGADRHEQYF.

Notes on this clonotype: Since the CDR3 does not end with the conserved phenylalanine or tryptophan, this likely comes from a read error. This rearrangement joins TRBV4-2 to TRBJ2-1; 8 bases are shared with TRBD2. Germline V gene sequence: CDR1 LGHNA, CDR2 YNFKEQ. The CDR3 has 16 residues. The DNA of the CDR3 is TGTGCCAGCAGCGTAACCGGGATTAGCGGGGACAACGAGCAGTTCTCC. As protein: CASSVTGISGDNEQFS.

As for this clonotype: One end of the junction fails to match germline, which may point to a read error. The genes are TRBV11-3 and TRBJ2-2; TRBD2 might be the D (5 bases). This CDR3 is built from 12 residues. Per the germline V gene, CDR1 is SGHNT and CDR2 is YENEEA. The CDR3 DNA reads TGTGTCAGCAGCCCTTACGACGGGGAGCTTTTTTTT. Its translation is CVSSPYDGELFF.

This clonotype showed up just a few times. As the CDR3 is not closed by the conserved phenylalanine or tryptophan, this likely results from a read error. The rearrangement joins TRBV14 to TRBJ2-5; 7 bases are shared with TRBD2. The germline V gene has CDR1 SGHDN and CDR2 FVKESK. The CDR3 covers 13 residues. CDR3 nucleotide sequence: TGTGCCAGCGGCCAAGTCCCTAGCGGGACCCAGTACATC. Amino acids: CASGQVPSGTQYI.

Regarding this clonotype: One end of the junction fails to match germline, which may point to a read error. V gene TRBV5-1 combines with J gene TRBJ2-2, with 12 positions matching TRBD1. The CDR3 has 15 residues. In germline, CDR1 is SGHRS, CDR2 YFSETQ. In nucleotides, the CDR3 is TGCGCCAGCTGCGGGGACAGGGGGCTCACCGGGGAGCTGGTTTTT. It specifies CASCGDRGLTGELVF.

A word on this clonotype: A read error may produce the germline difference seen at one junction end. The chain has TRBV28 and TRBJ2-7; 9 bases agree with TRBD1. CDR1 MDHEN and CDR2 SYDVKM come from the germline V gene. There are 16 residues in the CDR3. This CDR3 is CANSAPGTGLSYEQYF. For the CDR3, the DNA is TGTGCCAACAGTGCTCCCGGGACAGGGCTCTCATACGAGCAGTACTTC.

This clonotype was counted ten times or more. The chain is built from TRBV4-2 and TRBJ2-7, with 12 positions matching TRBD2. The ends lost 3 bases at V and 6 bases at J; junction bases unmatched: 9. CDR1 is LGHNA and CDR2 is YNFKEQ in the germline V gene. This CDR3 has 16 residues. Written as DNA, the CDR3 is TGTGCCAGCAGCCATTACCTAGCGGGAGGGCCGGGCGAGCAGTACTTC. Protein product: CASSHYLAGGPGEQYF.

This clonotype showed up many times. The chain carries TRBV10-3 and TRBJ2-4, with 12 bases lining up with TRBD2. The CDR3 is 16 residues long. J was trimmed by 7 bases and V by 1 base; bases with no gene match: 5. The germline gives CDR1 ENHRY, CDR2 SYGVKD. The CDR3 DNA reads TGTGCCATCAGTGAGTTGGCTAGCGGGAGGGCGAACATTCAGTACTTC. It yields the protein CAISELASGRANIQYF.

The gene calls are TRBV5-1 and TRBJ1-2; no reliable D call. CDR3 length equals 17 residues. Germline V gives CDR1 SGHRS, CDR2 YFSETQ. V lost 4 bases and J lost 2, with 21 bases in between. CDR3 in DNA: TGCGCCAGCAGCCCAAGATGGCGGACGGACCCGAACTATGGCTACACCTTC. It specifies CASSPRWRTDPNYGYTF.

V gene TRBV20-1 combines with J gene TRBJ1-3; D is perhaps TRBD1 (5 bases). Per germline, CDR1 DFQATT and CDR2 SNEGSKA (reference sequence). This CDR3 has 16 amino acids. Trimming took 5 bases from V and 0 from J, leaving 17 bases between them. CDR3 nucleotide sequence: TGCAGTGCTTCGAATTCATGGGGCTTCTCTGGAAACACCATATATTTT. It encodes CSASNSWGFSGNTIYF.

The rearrangement links TRBV6-1 to TRBJ2-6; the D gene is possibly TRBD2 (6 bases). The germline gives CDR1 MNHNS, CDR2 SASEGT. The V end lost 9 bases, the J end lost 2 bases, and 17 bases lay between the germline ends. The CDR3 spans 16 residues. CDR3 sequence (DNA): TGTGCCAGTGGTGAAGGCGGGGTAGCTGGGGCCAACGTCCTGACTTTC. It codes for CASGEGGVAGANVLTF.

Turning to this clonotype: This clone may be a read error of a much larger clone one base away. The conserved phenylalanine or tryptophan is not found at the CDR3 terminus, so this likely reflects a read error. The CDR3 DNA reads as TGTGCCAGCAGACCCGATCGAGGCACTGAAGCTTTCCTT. As protein: CASRPDRGTEAFL. The chain recombines TRBV28 with TRBJ1-1; the D is unclear. The CDR3 sequence is 13 residues long. CDR1 and CDR2 (germline): MDHEN, SYDVKM. Trimming took off 6 bases at V and 4 bases at J, with 12 bases between the two ends.

In regard to this clonotype: One end of the junction fails to match germline, which may point to a read error. The rearrangement uses TRBV11-2 and TRBJ1-3; D remains unclear. Germline V lookup: CDR1 SGHAT, CDR2 FQNNGV. The CDR3 loop spans 13 amino acids. The CDR3: CASAEGTGNTIYF. In DNA, the CDR3 is TGCGCCTCAGCCGAGGGAACTGGAAACACCATATATTTT.

As for this clonotype: Likely a read error: the CDR3 ends without its conserved phenylalanine or tryptophan. The CDR3 DNA reads TGCGCCAGCTGCCGAGAATTAGGCAAGGGAGAGACCCAGTACATC. Protein: CASCRELGKGETQYI. The V call is TRBV4-1, the J call TRBJ2-5; D is undetermined. The CDR3 is 15 amino acids. V lost 8 bases and J lost 4, with 20 bases in between. Germline lookup yields CDR1 MGHRA and CDR2 YSYEKL.

About this clonotype: At one of its ends the junction is not consistent with the germline gene, which may arise from a read error. This chain joins TRBV7-9 and TRBJ2-7, with D possibly being TRBD1 (6 bases). The germline V gene has CDR1 SEHNR and CDR2 FQNEAQ (reference sequence). CDR3 length: 14 residues. The CDR3 protein is CTSSQSQGHHEQYF. The CDR3 DNA reads TGTACCAGCAGCCAGTCACAGGGTCACCACGAGCAGTACTTT.

Of note for this clonotype: The germline gene is not matched at one end of the junction; a read error may be the cause. The gene calls are TRBV6-5 and TRBJ1-2; 7 bases line up with TRBD1. The CDR3 covers 14 residues. Per germline, CDR1 MNHEY and CDR2 SVGAGI. CDR3 bases: TGTGCCACCAGTGTGCAGGGGGGAAAGGATGTCTACACCTTC. As protein: CATSVQGGKDVYTF.

About this clonotype: An end of the junction does not agree with germline; a read error may underlie this. The chain combines TRBV14 with TRBJ2-1; D is possibly TRBD2 (6 bases). The CDR3 runs 13 residues. Germline V gene lookup returns CDR1 SGHDN and CDR2 FVKESK. The CDR3 DNA reads as TGTGCCAGCAGTCTCGGGACTCGGGACGAGCAGTTATTC. It codes for CASSLGTRDEQLF. The complete variable domain, with remaining parts taken from reference TRBV14 and TRBJ2-1, reads EAGVTQFPSHSVIEKGQTVTLRCDPISGHDNLYWYRRVMGKEIKFLLHFVKESKQDESGMPNNRFLAERTGGTYSTLKVQPAELEDSGVYFCASSLGTRDEQLFGPGTRLTVL.

This CDR3 is CASSFSPGGEQYF. The CDR3 DNA sequence: TGTGCCAGCAGCTTTAGTCCAGGGGGAGAACAGTACTTC. This chain connects TRBV5-5 to TRBJ2-7, with 7 bases identical to TRBD1. The germline CDR1 and CDR2 sequences are SGHKS and YYEKEE (reference sequence). The CDR3 covers 13 residues. V shed 2 bases and J 10 bases; nucleotides not matched to a gene: 9.

About this clonotype: At one of its ends the junction is not consistent with the germline gene, which may arise from a read error. The chain joins TRBV12-3 or TRBV12-4 to TRBJ2-2; 7 bases map to TRBD1. This CDR3 region has 15 residues. The CDR3 region is CASSTTGSLTGELFF. The CDR3 nucleotides are TGTGCCAGCAGCACGACAGGGTCGCTCACCGGGGAACTGTTTTTT.

Concerning this clonotype: A read error may be the cause here, since a much bigger clone is one base away. Here the CDR3 reads CARSSPGLYYGYTF. The CDR3 nucleotides are TGTGCCAGGAGTTCTCCGGGGCTTTACTATGGCTACACCTTC. This chain links TRBV28 with TRBJ1-2, with D possibly being TRBD1 (5 bases). Germline lookup yields CDR1 MDHEN and CDR2 SYDVKM. This CDR3 has 14 amino acids.